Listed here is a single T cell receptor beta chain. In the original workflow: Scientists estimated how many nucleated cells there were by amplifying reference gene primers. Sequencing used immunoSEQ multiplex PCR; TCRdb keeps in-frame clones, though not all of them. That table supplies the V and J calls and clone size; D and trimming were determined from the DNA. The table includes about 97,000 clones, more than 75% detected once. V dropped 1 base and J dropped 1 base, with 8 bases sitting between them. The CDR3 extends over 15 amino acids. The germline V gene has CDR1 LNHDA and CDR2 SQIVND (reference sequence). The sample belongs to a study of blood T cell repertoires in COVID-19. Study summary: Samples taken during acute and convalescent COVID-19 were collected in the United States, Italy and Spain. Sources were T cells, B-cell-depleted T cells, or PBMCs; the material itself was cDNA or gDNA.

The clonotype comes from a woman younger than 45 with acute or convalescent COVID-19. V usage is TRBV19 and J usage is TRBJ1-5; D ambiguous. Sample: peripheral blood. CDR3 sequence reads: CASSIVRGSNQPQHF. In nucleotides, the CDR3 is TGTGCCAGTAGTATAGTGCGGGGAAGCAATCAGCCCCAGCATTTT.